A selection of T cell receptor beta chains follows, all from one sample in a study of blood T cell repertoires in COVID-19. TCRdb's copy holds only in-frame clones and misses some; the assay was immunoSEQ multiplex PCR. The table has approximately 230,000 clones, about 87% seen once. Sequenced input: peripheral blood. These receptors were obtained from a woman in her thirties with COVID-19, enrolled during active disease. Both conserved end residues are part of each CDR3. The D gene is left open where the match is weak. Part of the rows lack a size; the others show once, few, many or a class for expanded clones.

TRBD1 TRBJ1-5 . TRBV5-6 TGTGCCAGCAGCTTGGTGGGCGACAGGGGCAAGGATCAGCCCCAGCATTTT CASSLVGDRGKDQPQHF
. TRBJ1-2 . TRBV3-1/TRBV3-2 TGTGCCAGCAGCCAAGGGAGAGGCTTTTTTGGCTACACCTTC CASSQGRGFFGYTF
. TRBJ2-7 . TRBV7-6 TGTGCCAGCAGCTTAAGCCCCCCCCTCTACGAGCAGTACTTC CASSLSPPLYEQYF
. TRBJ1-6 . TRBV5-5 TGTGCCAGCAGCCCGATAGGGGTAGTGAATTCACCCCTCCACTTT CASSPIGVVNSPLHF
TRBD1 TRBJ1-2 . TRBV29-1 TGCAGCGTTGCGACAGGGATGCACTATGGCTACACCTTC CSVATGMHYGYTF
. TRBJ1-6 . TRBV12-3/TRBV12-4 TGTGCCAGCAGTTTCGGGGATTCACCCCTCCACTTT CASSFGDSPLHF
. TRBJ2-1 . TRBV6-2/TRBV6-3 TGTGCCAGCAGTTACTCGGACTCCTATGAGGTGGTGGATGAGCAGTTCTTC CASSYSDSYEVVDEQFF
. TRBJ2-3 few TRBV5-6 TGTGCCAGCAGCTTAACGGCTAGCCCCACAGATACGCAGTATTTT CASSLTASPTDTQYF
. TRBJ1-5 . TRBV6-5 TGTGCCAGCAGTTCGGGACTAATCAATCAGCCCCAGCATTTT CASSSGLINQPQHF
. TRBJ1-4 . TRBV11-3 TGTGCCAGCAGCCCATCGGCGGGGCCCTCTAATGAAAAACTGTTTTTT CASSPSAGPSNEKLFF
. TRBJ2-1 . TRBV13 TGTGCCAGCAGCCACGCGGGGGCGCAGGTCATCAATGAGCAGTTCTTC CASSHAGAQVINEQFF
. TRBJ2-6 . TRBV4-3 TGCGCCAGCAGCCAAGATCAGGGTGGGGCCAACGTCCTGACTTTC CASSQDQGGANVLTF
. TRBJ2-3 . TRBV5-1 TGCGCCAGCACCCCCCTGCTGCGGGACCGTGGGGATACGCAGTATTTT CASTPLLRDRGDTQYF
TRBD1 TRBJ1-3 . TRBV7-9 TGTGCCAGCAGCTTAGCCGGGACAGGGTTGTGGAGAAACACCATATATTTT CASSLAGTGLWRNTIYF
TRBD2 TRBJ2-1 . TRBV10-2 TGCGCCAGCAGTGTCGGAGCGGGAAGTATCAATGAGCAGTTCTTC CASSVGAGSINEQFF
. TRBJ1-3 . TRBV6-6 TGTGCCAGCAGTTACTCGGACAGCTCTGGAAACACCATATATTTT CASSYSDSSGNTIYF
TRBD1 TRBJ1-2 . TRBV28 TGTGCCATAATGCCCTCTGCAGGGGGCTTGAGCTATGGCTACACCTTC CAIMPSAGGLSYGYTF
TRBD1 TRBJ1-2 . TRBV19 TGTGCCAGTACCTCGAAGGGGGCGATGAACTATGGCTACACCTTC CASTSKGAMNYGYTF
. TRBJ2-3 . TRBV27 TGTGCCAGCAGTCCCCCCCTAGCATCAGATACGCAGTATTTT CASSPPLASDTQYF
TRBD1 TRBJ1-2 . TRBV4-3 TGCGCCAGCAGCCAAGATACAGGGGGAGGCTATGGCTACACCTTC CASSQDTGGGYGYTF
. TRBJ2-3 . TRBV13 TGTGCCAGCAGCTTAGGTAGCCTAGTCACAGATACGCAGTATTTT CASSLGSLVTDTQYF
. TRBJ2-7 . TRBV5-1 TGCGCCAGCAGCCAAAATTCCCCCTACGAGCAGTACTTC CASSQNSPYEQYF
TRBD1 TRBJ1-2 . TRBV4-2 TGTGCCAGCAGCCCCACCGACAGGGCGGACTATGGCTACACCTTC CASSPTDRADYGYTF
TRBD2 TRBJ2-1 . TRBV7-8 TGTGCCAGCAGCCAAAACCCGGGGGGGGAGTCCGAGTTCTTC CASSQNPGGESEFF
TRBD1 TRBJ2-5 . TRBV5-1 TGCGCCAGCAGCATACAGACAGGGGGAGAGGGGACCCAGTACTTC CASSIQTGGEGTQYF
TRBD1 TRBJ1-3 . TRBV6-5 TGTGCCAGCCAAAGGGACAGCTCTTTTGGAAACACCATATATTTT CASQRDSSFGNTIYF
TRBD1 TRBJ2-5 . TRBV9 TGTGCCAGCAGCGTTGCCAGGGGGAGAGAGACCCAGTACTTC CASSVARGRETQYF
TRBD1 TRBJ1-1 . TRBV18 TGTGCCAGCTCACCTTTGGGACAGGGGGTCCTGACTGAAGCTTTCTTT CASSPLGQGVLTEAFF
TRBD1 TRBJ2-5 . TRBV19 TGTGCCAGTTCAGGGGGATCCCAAGAGACCCAGTACTTC CASSGGSQETQYF
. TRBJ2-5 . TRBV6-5 TGTGCCAGCAGTTGGACAGGGAGGGCGGAGACCCAGTACTTC CASSWTGRAETQYF
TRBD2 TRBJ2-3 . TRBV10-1 TGCGCCAGCAGTCCGGGACTAGCGGGAGGCACAGATACGCAGTATTTT CASSPGLAGGTDTQYF
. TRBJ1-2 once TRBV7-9 TGTGCCAGCAGCTTAGACAGCTATGGCTACACCTTC CASSLDSYGYTF
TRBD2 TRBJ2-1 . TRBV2 TGTGCCAGCAGTGAATCTGCTAGCGGGAGTGGTTCCTACAATGAGCAGTTCTTC CASSESASGSGSYNEQFF
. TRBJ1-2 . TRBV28 TGTGCCAGCAGACTGAGGGGGGGGTCTAACTATGGCTACACCTTC CASRLRGGSNYGYTF
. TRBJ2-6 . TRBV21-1 . CASTNYICGTDLSGANVLTF
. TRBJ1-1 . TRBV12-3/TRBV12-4 TGTGCCAGCAGTTTACACATGAACACTGAAGCTTTCTTT CASSLHMNTEAFF
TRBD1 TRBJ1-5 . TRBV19 TGTGCCAGTAGTGCGCGGCGGGACAGTTCGGGCAATCAGCCCCAGCATTTT CASSARRDSSGNQPQHF
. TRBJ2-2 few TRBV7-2 TGTGCCAGCAGCTCCACCGGGAGCGGGGAGCTGTTTTTT CASSSTGSGELFF
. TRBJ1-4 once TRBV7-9 TGTGCCAGCAGTCTAGGAGACAGCTATAATGAAAAACTGTTTTTT CASSLGDSYNEKLFF
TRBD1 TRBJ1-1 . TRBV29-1 TGCAGCGTTGCAACAGGGGCGTGGAACACTGAAGCTTTCTTT CSVATGAWNTEAFF
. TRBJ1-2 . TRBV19 TGTGCCAGTAGGTCGGGGGATGGCTACACCTTC CASRSGDGYTF
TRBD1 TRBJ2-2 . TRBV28 TGTGCCAGCAGTCAGACAGGGGGCTGGCCCGGGGAGCTGTTTTTT CASSQTGGWPGELFF
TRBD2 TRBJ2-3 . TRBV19 TGTGCCAGTAGTATGGAGGCGGGGGGGCTTTCAGATACGCAGTATTTT CASSMEAGGLSDTQYF
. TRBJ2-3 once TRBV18 TGTGCCAGCTCAGTCTCTGGCGAGGGCACAGATACGCAGTATTTT CASSVSGEGTDTQYF
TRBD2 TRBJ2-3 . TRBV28 TGTGCCAGCTACGGGGGGTGGGGCACAGATACGCAGTATTTT CASYGGWGTDTQYF
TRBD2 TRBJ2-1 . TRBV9 TGTGCCAGCAGCGTAGTAGCGGGAGGCCGCGATGAGCAGTTCTTC CASSVVAGGRDEQFF
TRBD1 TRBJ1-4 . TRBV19 TGTGCCAGTAGCCTAGACAGCCCAACCACAGGGGCCTATGAAAAACTGTTTTTT CASSLDSPTTGAYEKLFF
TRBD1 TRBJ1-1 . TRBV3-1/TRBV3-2 TGTGCCAGCAGCCGCCAGGGGGGGAACACTGAAGCTTTCTTT CASSRQGGNTEAFF
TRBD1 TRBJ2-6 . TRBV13 TGTGCCAGCAGCTTACAGGGGGTGGCTGGGGCCAACGTCCTGACTTTC CASSLQGVAGANVLTF
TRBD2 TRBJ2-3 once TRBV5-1 TGCGCCAGCAGCTTGGGGTCTAGCGGGAGTCTAAGCACAGATACGCAGTATTTT CASSLGSSGSLSTDTQYF
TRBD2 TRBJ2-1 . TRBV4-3 TGCGCCAGCAGCCAAAAGGGACTAGCAGAAAGCTCCTACAATGAGCAGTTCTTC CASSQKGLAESSYNEQFF
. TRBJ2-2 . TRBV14 TGTGCCAGCAGCCCCTACGGGGTCACCGGGGAGCTGTTTTTT CASSPYGVTGELFF
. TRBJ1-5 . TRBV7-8 TGTGCCAGCAGCTCGGTGACAAGAAATCAGCCCCAGCATTTT CASSSVTRNQPQHF
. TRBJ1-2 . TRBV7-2 TGTGCCAGCAGAGGGGTTTCGGACTATGGCTACACCTTC CASRGVSDYGYTF
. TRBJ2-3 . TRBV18 TGTGCCAGCTCACCGAACAGTGATGCTAGCACAGATACGCAGTATTTT CASSPNSDASTDTQYF
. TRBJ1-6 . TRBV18 TGTGCCAGCTCACCACCTTTGAGCAGGCCAACACCCCTCCACTTT CASSPPLSRPTPLHF
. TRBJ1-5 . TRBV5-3 TGTGCCACCTACCCGAGGGTGACTCAGCCCCAGCATTTT CATYPRVTQPQHF
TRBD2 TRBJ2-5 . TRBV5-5 TGTGCCAGCAGCTTGGACCCTCTAGCGGGAGGGCAGGAGACCCAGTACTTC CASSLDPLAGGQETQYF
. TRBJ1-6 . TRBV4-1 TGCGCCAGCAGCCAAGACAAGTTCCGGTCACCCCTCCACTTT CASSQDKFRSPLHF
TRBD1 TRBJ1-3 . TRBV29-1 TGCAGCGTTTTCGACAGGGGGAACACCATATATTTT CSVFDRGNTIYF